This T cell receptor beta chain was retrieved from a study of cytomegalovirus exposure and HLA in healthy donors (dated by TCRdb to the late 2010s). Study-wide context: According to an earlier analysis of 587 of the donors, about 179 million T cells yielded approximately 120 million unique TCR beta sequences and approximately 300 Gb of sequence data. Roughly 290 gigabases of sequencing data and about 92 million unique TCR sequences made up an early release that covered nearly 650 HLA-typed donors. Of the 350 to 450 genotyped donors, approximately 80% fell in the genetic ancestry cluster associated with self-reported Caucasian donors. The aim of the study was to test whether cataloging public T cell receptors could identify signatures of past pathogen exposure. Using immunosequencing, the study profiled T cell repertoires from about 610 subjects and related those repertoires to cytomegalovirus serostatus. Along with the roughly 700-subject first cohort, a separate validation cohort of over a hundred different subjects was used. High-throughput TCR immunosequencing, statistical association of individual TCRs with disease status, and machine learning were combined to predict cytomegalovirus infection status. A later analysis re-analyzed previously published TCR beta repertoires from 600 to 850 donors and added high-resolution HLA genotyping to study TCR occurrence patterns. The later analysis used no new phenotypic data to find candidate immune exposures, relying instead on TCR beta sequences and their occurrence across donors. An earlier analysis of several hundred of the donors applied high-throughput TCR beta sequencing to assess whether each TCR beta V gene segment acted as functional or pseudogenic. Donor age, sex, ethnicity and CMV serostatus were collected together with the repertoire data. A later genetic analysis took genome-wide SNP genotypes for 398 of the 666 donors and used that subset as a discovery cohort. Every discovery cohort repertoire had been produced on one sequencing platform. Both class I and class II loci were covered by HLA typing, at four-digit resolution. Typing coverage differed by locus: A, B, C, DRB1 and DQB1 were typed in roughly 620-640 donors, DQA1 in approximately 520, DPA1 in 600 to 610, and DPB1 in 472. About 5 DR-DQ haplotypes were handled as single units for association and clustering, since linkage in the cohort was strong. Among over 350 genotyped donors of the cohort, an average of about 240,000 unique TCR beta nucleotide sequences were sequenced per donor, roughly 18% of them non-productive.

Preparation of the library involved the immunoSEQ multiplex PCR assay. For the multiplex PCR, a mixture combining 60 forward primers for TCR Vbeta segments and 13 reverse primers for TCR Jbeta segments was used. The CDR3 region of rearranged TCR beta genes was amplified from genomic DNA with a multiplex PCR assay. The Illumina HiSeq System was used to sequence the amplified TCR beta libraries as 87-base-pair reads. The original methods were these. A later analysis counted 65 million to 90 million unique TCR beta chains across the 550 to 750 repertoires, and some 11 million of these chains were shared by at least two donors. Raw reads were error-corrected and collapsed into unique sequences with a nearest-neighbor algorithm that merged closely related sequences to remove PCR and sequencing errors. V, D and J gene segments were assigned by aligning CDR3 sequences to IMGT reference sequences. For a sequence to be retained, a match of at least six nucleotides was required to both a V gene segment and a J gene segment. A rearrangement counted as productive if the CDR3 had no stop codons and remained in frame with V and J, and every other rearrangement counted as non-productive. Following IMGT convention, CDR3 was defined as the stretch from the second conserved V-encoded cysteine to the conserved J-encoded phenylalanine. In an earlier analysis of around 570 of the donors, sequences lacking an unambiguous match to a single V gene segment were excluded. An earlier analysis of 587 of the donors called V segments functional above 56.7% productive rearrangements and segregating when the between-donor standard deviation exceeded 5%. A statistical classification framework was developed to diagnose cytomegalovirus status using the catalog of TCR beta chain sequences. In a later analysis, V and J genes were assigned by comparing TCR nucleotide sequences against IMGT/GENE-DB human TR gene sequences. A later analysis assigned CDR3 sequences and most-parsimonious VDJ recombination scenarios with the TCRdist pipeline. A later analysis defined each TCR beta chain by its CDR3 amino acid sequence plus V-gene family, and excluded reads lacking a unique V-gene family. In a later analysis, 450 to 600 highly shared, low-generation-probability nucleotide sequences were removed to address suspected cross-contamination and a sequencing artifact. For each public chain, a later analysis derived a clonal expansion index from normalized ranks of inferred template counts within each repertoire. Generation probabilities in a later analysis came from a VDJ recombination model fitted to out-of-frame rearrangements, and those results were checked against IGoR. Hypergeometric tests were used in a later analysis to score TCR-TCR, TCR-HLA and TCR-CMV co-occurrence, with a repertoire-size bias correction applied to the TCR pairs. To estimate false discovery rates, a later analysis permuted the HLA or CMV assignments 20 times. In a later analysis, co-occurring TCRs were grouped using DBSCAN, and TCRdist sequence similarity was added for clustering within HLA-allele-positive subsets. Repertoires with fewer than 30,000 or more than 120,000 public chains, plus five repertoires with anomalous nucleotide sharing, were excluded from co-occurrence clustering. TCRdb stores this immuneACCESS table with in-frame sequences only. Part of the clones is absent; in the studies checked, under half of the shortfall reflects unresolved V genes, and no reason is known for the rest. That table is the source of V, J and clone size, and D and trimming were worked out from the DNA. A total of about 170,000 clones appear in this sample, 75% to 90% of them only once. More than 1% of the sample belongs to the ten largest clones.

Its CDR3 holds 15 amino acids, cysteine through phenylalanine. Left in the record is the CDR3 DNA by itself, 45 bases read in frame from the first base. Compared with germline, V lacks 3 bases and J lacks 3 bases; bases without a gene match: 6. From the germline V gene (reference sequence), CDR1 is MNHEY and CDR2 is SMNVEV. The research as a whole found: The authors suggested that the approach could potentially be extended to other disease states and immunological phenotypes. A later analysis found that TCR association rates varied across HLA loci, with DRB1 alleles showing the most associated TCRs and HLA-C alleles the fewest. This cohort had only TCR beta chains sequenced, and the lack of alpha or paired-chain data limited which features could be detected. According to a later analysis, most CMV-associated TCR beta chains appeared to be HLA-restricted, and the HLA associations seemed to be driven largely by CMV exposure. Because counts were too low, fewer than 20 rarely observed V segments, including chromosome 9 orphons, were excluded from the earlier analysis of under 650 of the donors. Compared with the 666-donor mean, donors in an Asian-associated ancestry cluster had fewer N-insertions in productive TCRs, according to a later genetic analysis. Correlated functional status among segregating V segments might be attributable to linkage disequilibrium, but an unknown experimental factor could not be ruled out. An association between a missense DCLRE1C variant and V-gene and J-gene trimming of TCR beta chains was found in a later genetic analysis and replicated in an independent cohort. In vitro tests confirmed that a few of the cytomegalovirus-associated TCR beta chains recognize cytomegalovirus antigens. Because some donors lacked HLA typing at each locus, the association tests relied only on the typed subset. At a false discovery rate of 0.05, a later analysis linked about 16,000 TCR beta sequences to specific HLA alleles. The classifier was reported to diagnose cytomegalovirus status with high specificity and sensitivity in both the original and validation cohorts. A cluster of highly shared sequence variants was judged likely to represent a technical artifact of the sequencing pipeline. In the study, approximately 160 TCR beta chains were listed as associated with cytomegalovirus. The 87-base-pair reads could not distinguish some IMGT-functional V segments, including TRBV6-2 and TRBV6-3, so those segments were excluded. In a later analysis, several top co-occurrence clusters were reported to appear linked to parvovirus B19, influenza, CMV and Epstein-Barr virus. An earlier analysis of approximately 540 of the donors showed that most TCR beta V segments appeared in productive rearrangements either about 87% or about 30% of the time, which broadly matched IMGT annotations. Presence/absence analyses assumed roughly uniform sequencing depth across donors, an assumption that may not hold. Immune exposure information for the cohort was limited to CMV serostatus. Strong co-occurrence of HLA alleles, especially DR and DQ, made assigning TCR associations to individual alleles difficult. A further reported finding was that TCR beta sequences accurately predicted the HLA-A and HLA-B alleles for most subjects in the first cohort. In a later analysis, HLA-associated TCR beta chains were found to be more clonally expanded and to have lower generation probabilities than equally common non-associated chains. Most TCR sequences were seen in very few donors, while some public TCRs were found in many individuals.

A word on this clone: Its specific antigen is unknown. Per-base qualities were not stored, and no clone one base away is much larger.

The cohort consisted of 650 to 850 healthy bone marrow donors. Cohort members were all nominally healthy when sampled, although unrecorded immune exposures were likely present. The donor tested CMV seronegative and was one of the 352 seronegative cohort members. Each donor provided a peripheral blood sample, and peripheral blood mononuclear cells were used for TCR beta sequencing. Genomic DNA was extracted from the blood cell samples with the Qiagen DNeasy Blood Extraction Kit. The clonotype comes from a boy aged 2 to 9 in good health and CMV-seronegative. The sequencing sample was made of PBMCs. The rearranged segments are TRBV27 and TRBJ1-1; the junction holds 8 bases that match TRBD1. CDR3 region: CASSFQQGAYTEAFF. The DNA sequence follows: TGTGCCAGCAGTTTTCAGCAGGGGGCCTACACTGAAGCTTTCTTT.